This T cell receptor beta chain was observed in a study of CD8 T cells in Susac syndrome. cDNA came from 0.5 to 1 ug RNA primed by random hexamers. Multiplex PCR with immunoSEQ amplified the TCR beta CDR3 across 54 Vbeta and 13 Jbeta. TCRdb reprocessed the immunoSEQ multiplex PCR reads with MiXCR, giving one entry per CDR3 protein. The table lists about 290,000 distinct CDR3 sequences, about 89% of them singletons. Looked up from germline, CDR1 is SGHKS and CDR2 is YYEKEE (reference sequence). Between the trimmed V and J ends, which lost 7 bases and 6 bases, there was a span of 17 bases. This CDR3 is 13 amino acids long.

The sequencing input was CD8+ T cells from PBMCs. This chain uses TRBV5-5 with TRBJ2-7; D remains ambiguous. The TCR originated in a human donor with multiple sclerosis. The CDR3 reads CASVPPQRAEQYF. The CDR3 DNA reads TGTGCCAGCGTCCCGCCTCAACGGGCCGAGCAGTACTTC.